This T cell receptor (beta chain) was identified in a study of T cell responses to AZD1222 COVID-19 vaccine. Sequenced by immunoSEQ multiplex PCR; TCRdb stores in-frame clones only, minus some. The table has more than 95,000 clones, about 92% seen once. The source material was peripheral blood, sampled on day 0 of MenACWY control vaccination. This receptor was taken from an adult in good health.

The CDR3 nucleotides are TGTGCCAGCAGCCTAACTCCGCCGACAGGGGAGAACACTGAAGCTTTCTTT. Amino acids: CASSLTPPTGENTEAFF. This chain connects TRBV7-6 to TRBJ1-1; 8 positions agree with TRBD1. Germline V lookup: CDR1 SGHVS, CDR2 FNYEAQ. The CDR3 sequence is 17 residues long. V was clipped by 5 bases and J by 1 base; unmatched bases: 12.